This T cell receptor beta chain appears in the sequencing data of a study of Graves' ophthalmopathy and Graves' hyperthyroidism. Study summary: Upon initial diagnosis and before any treatment, peripheral blood was collected.

The sequenced template was RNA, covering the TCR beta CDR3 region. The first round was an RT-PCR with HTBI primers, and the second round was a multiplex PCR. MiXCR, run by TCRdb on the multiplex PCR reads, gives a single entry per CDR3 protein. The repertoire has about 180,000 distinct CDR3 sequences, 30% to 45% of them found once; the top ten carry about 6%. Trimming removed 4 bases from V and 4 bases from J; junction bases left unmatched: 17. From germline, CDR1 is SGHRS and CDR2 YFSETQ. The CDR3 contains 18 residues. This clonotype was detected ten times or more. The chain is built from TRBV5-1 and TRBJ2-7; 10 bases align to TRBD1. Input material: peripheral blood. The source is a woman aged 40 to 49 with Graves' ophthalmopathy. As DNA, the CDR3 is TGCGCCAGCAGCCCTACCCTGACAGGGGGCGATTCAACTTACGAGCAGTACTTC. It specifies CASSPTLTGGDSTYEQYF.